These 3 T cell receptor beta chains share one sample of origin, sequenced in a study of low-dose radiotherapy and immunotherapy resistance in tumors. As to time point: before trial treatment. Both TCRalpha and TCRbeta chains were reverse transcribed with V-gene-specific primers. TCRs underwent 15 to 20 PCR cycles of amplification with a constant-region primer and V-primer adapter. One entry per CDR3 protein, called by TCRdb with MiXCR from the reads. The sample holds about 82,000 distinct CDR3 sequences, under 20% seen once. The material was PBMCs, obtained before treatment. All receptors come from a male donor with prostate cancer.

This clonotype was seen repeatedly, ten times or more. The V call is TRBV7-2, the J call TRBJ2-2, with 8 positions matching TRBD2. The CDR3 is 16 residues long. The J segment lost 1 base and the V segment lost 2 bases, leaving 3 bases of the junction unmatched. CDR1 and CDR2 (germline): SGHTA, FQGNSA. CDR3 DNA sequence: TGTGCCAGCAGCTTATCCGGGGGGGGGAACACCGGGGAGCTGTTTTTT. The encoded protein is CASSLSGGGNTGELFF.

V and J are TRBV12-3 or TRBV12-4 and TRBJ1-3, with a possible D match to TRBD1 (6 bases). The germline V and J ends were trimmed by 5 bases and 1 base, with 15 bases remaining between them. This CDR3 has 16 residues. The chain's CDR3 is CASSQQGRGSGNTIYF. The CDR3 bases are TGTGCCAGCAGTCAACAGGGTAGAGGGTCTGGAAACACCATATATTTT.

This clonotype came up a few times. The chain is built from TRBV3-1 and TRBJ2-1, with 9 bases identical to TRBD2. The CDR3 is 16 residues long. Germline V gene data show CDR1 as LGHDT and CDR2 as YNNKEL (reference sequence). The V gene end was trimmed by 0 bases and the J gene end by 5 bases; junction bases not matched to a gene: 5. CDR3 in amino acids: CASSQDLASGNNEQFF. CDR3 bases: TGTGCCAGCAGCCAAGATTTGGCTAGCGGGAACAATGAGCAGTTCTTC.